Sequencing of this T cell receptor (beta chain) was carried out in a study of blood T cell repertoires in COVID-19. Study as a whole: The cDNA or gDNA used as material had been derived from T cells, B-cell-depleted T cells, or PBMCs.

This CDR3 spans 15 amino acids. Assay: immunoSEQ multiplex PCR; the TCRdb copy retains only in-frame clones and omits some. The data hold about 180,000 clones, with 70% to 90% observed a single time. It was during active infection that Seattle patients were enrolled and then longitudinally followed. Input material: peripheral blood. The chain has TRBV12-1 and TRBJ1-2. TRBV12-1 is tagged as a pseudogene. This receptor was taken from a person aged 70 to 85 with COVID-19, enrolled during active disease. CDR3 DNA sequence: TGTGCCAGCATCCTACGCTCCGACGGAGACTATGGCTACACCTTC. Protein: CASILRSDGDYGYTF.